The rows below give T cell receptor beta chains drawn from one sample of a study of blood T cell repertoires in COVID-19. TCRdb's copy holds only in-frame clones and misses some; the assay was immunoSEQ multiplex PCR. Of approximately 41,000 clones in the sample, 88% were seen once. The sample taken for sequencing was peripheral blood. Receptors originate from a human donor in a cohort sampled during active COVID-19. Each CDR3 is given with its conserved first and last residue. D genes are given only for firm matches. Clone size is not always given. Where it is, it says once, few, many or a class for expanded clones.

abundance | d_gene | j_gene | v_gene | len | CDR3aa | CDR3nt
- | - | TRBJ2-2 | TRBV5-4 | 14 | CASSLSMNTGELFF | TGTGCCAGCAGCTTGTCCATGAACACCGGGGAGCTGTTTTTT
- | TRBD1 | TRBJ2-2 | TRBV4-1 | 15 | CASRRQGGNTGELFF | TGCGCCAGCAGGAGACAGGGGGGAAACACCGGGGAGCTGTTTTTT
- | - | TRBJ1-1 | TRBV18 | 15 | CASSPSVTSNTEAFF | TGTGCCAGCTCTCCCTCAGTTACATCGAACACTGAAGCTTTCTTT
- | TRBD2 | TRBJ2-2 | TRBV9 | 18 | CASSPHPTSASNTGELFF | TGTGCCAGCAGCCCGCACCCGACTAGCGCTTCGAACACCGGGGAGCTGTTTTTT
- | TRBD2 | TRBJ2-5 | TRBV10-3 | 15 | CAISVASGGGETQYF | TGTGCCATCAGTGTGGCTAGCGGAGGTGGGGAGACCCAGTACTTC
- | TRBD2 | TRBJ2-1 | TRBV7-3 | 17 | CASSPRSGRSSYNEQFF | TGTGCCAGCAGCCCTCGTAGCGGGAGGAGCTCCTACAATGAGCAGTTCTTC
- | - | TRBJ2-1 | TRBV7-3 | 13 | CASSSDPGQEQFF | TGTGCCAGCAGCTCGGATCCGGGACAAGAGCAGTTCTTC
- | - | TRBJ1-1 | TRBV25-1 | 13 | CASSRGGYTEAFF | TGTGCCAGCAGCCGCGGGGGATACACTGAAGCTTTCTTT
- | TRBD1 | TRBJ1-4 | TRBV5-1 | 14 | CASSPGDSNEKLFF | TGCGCCAGCAGCCCCGGGGACAGTAATGAAAAACTGTTTTTT
- | - | TRBJ1-5 | TRBV19 | 15 | CASSIGWDYNQPQHF | TGTGCCAGTAGTATAGGCTGGGACTACAATCAGCCCCAGCATTTT
few | TRBD1 | TRBJ1-5 | TRBV5-4 | 15 | CASSPGTGGEQPQHF | TGTGCCAGCAGTCCCGGGACAGGGGGCGAACAGCCCCAGCATTTT
- | - | TRBJ2-7 | TRBV7-3 | 15 | CASSPHAGSSYEQYF | TGTGCCAGCAGCCCCCATGCGGGAAGCTCCTACGAGCAGTACTTC
- | TRBD2 | TRBJ2-1 | TRBV7-3 | 15 | CASSFSSGSTYEQFF | TGTGCCAGCAGCTTTTCCAGCGGGAGCACTTATGAGCAGTTCTTC
few | - | TRBJ2-7 | TRBV9 | 15 | CASSVETPSSYEQYF | TGTGCCAGCAGCGTAGAAACTCCTAGCTCCTACGAGCAGTACTTC
- | TRBD1 | TRBJ2-2 | TRBV27 | 16 | CASSLLGQGAAGELFF | TGTGCCAGCAGTCTCCTGGGACAGGGGGCTGCCGGGGAGCTGTTTTTT
- | - | TRBJ1-3 | TRBV7-9 | 14 | CASSLAGVGNTIYF | TGTGCCAGCAGCTTAGCAGGGGTTGGAAACACCATATATTTT
- | - | TRBJ1-1 | TRBV11-2 | 13 | CASSAHIAGEAFF | TGTGCCAGCAGCGCACACATAGCTGGCGAAGCTTTCTTT
- | TRBD1 | TRBJ2-1 | TRBV4-1 | 16 | CASREMGTGTYNEQFF | TGCGCCAGCAGGGAAATGGGGACAGGGACCTACAATGAGCAGTTCTTC
few | TRBD2 | TRBJ2-7 | TRBV10-1 | 13 | CASRSSGAYEQYF | TGCGCCAGCAGGTCTAGCGGGGCCTACGAGCAGTACTTC
- | TRBD2 | TRBJ2-2 | TRBV6-5 | 15 | CASSYSAGGPGELFF | TGTGCCAGCAGTTACTCGGCGGGAGGGCCCGGGGAGCTGTTTTTT
- | TRBD2 | TRBJ2-2 | TRBV5-1 | 14 | CASSREGNTGELFF | TGCGCCAGCAGCCGGGAGGGGAACACCGGGGAGCTGTTTTTT
- | TRBD1 | TRBJ1-2 | TRBV18 | 15 | CASSENRGWDYGYTF | TGTGCCAGCTCAGAGAACAGGGGATGGGACTATGGCTACACCTTC
once | - | TRBJ1-6 | TRBV7-9 | 18 | CASSLVQSGVSGNSPLHF | TGTGCCAGCAGCTTAGTTCAGTCGGGGGTATCGGGGAATTCACCCCTCCACTTT
- | TRBD2 | TRBJ2-1 | TRBV5-4 | 18 | CASSSGTSGRGSYNEQFF | TGTGCCAGCAGCTCCGGGACTAGCGGGAGAGGCTCCTACAATGAGCAGTTCTTC
- | - | TRBJ2-1 | TRBV24-1 | 15 | CATSDQSGFYNEQFF | TGTGCCACCAGTGATCAGAGCGGGTTCTACAATGAGCAGTTCTTC
- | - | TRBJ1-6 | TRBV6-2/TRBV6-3 | 14 | CASSQQGRNSPLHF | TGTGCCAGCAGCCAACAGGGTCGTAATTCACCCCTCCACTTT
- | TRBD2 | TRBJ2-7 | TRBV11-3 | 14 | CASSREVGIYEQYF | TGTGCCAGCAGCCGGGAGGTGGGGATTTACGAGCAGTACTTC
once | TRBD2 | TRBJ2-7 | TRBV5-3 | 16 | CARSGRAGNSSYEQYF | TGTGCCAGAAGCGGACGAGCGGGAAACAGCTCCTACGAGCAGTACTTC
- | - | TRBJ1-1 | TRBV12-5 | 13 | CASGLQGGIEAFF | TGTGCTAGTGGTCTCCAGGGAGGAATTGAAGCTTTCTTT
- | TRBD2 | TRBJ2-7 | TRBV4-1 | 16 | CASSLILTSVAYEQYF | TGCGCCAGCAGCCTCATACTGACTAGCGTGGCCTACGAGCAGTACTTC
- | - | TRBJ2-5 | TRBV9 | 14 | CASSVSARGETQYF | TGTGCCAGCAGCGTATCGGCCCGAGGGGAGACCCAGTACTTC
- | - | TRBJ2-2 | TRBV24-1 | 15 | CATSEGARDTGELFF | TGTGCCACCAGTGAAGGCGCACGGGACACCGGGGAGCTGTTTTTT
- | - | TRBJ2-7 | TRBV12-3/TRBV12-4 | 13 | CASSLAVSYEQYF | TGTGCCAGCAGTTTAGCGGTCAGCTACGAGCAGTACTTC
once | - | TRBJ1-2 | TRBV28 | 15 | CASSPPGRPGYGYTF | TGTGCCAGCAGTCCTCCAGGGAGGCCGGGCTATGGCTACACCTTC
few | TRBD2 | TRBJ2-1 | TRBV5-1 | 13 | CASSQTSGVEQFF | TGCGCCAGCAGCCAAACTAGCGGGGTTGAGCAGTTCTTC
- | TRBD2 | TRBJ2-4 | TRBV11-2 | 16 | CASSLMWGGSKNIQYF | TGTGCCAGCAGCTTAATGTGGGGAGGGTCCAAAAACATTCAGTACTTC
- | - | TRBJ2-7 | TRBV15 | 15 | CATSRHQGGSYEQYF | TGTGCCACCAGCAGACACCAGGGGGGTTCCTACGAGCAGTACTTC
- | - | TRBJ2-2 | TRBV4-1 | 12 | CASSPNTGELFF | TGCGCCAGCAGCCCAAACACCGGGGAGCTGTTTTTT
- | - | TRBJ2-7 | TRBV9 | 15 | CASSPRGGVSYEQYF | TGTGCCAGCAGCCCGCGGGGTGGTGTGTCCTACGAGCAGTACTTC
- | - | TRBJ2-7 | TRBV27 | 11 | CASSPTYEQYF | TGTGCCAGCAGTCCCACCTACGAGCAGTACTTC
- | TRBD1 | TRBJ2-3 | TRBV5-6 | 14 | CASSLGTGTDTQYF | TGTGCCAGCAGCTTAGGGACAGGGACAGATACGCAGTATTTT
- | - | TRBJ1-1 | TRBV5-1 | 12 | CASSRSETEAFF | TGCGCCAGCAGCCGCTCCGAGACTGAAGCTTTCTTT
- | TRBD1 | TRBJ1-1 | TRBV9 | 16 | CASSRGWTGRHTEAFF | TGTGCCAGCAGCAGAGGCTGGACAGGGCGGCACACTGAAGCTTTCTTT
- | - | TRBJ2-7 | TRBV15 | 15 | CATSRGATGIYEQYF | TGTGCCACCAGCAGAGGAGCAACAGGGATCTACGAGCAGTACTTC
- | - | TRBJ1-5 | TRBV12-5 | 16 | CASGLGTVYSNQPQHF | TGTGCTAGTGGTTTGGGGACAGTCTATAGCAATCAGCCCCAGCATTTT
- | TRBD1 | TRBJ2-2 | TRBV27 | 12 | CASSQGAGELFF | TGTGCCAGCAGTCAGGGGGCCGGGGAGCTGTTTTTT